One and the same sample provided the 16 T cell receptor beta chains below, sequenced in a study of T cell responses to AZD1222 COVID-19 vaccine. The table came from immunoSEQ multiplex PCR; TCRdb's copy has only in-frame clones and leaves some out. The sample holds some 99,000 clones, around 90% seen once. Sequencing was performed on peripheral blood, taken on day 0 of MenACWY control vaccination. The receptors were gathered from an adult in good health.

The chain combines TRBV7-2 with TRBJ2-7; either TRBD1 or TRBD2 may fit D (5 bases each). V lost 4 bases and J 6 bases, leaving 16 bases between the germline ends. The germline V gene has CDR1 SGHTA and CDR2 FQGNSA. This CDR3 region has 14 residues. The CDR3, as DNA: TGTGCCAGCAGCTCCCGGGACGAAGGGGTCGAGCAGTACTTC. Its protein product is CASSSRDEGVEQYF.

V usage is TRBV28 and J usage is TRBJ1-5; a possible D gene is TRBD1 (5 bases). With 7 bases removed from V and 4 bases from J, the gap between germline ends came to 8 bases. Germline loops: CDR1 MDHEN, CDR2 SYDVKM. This CDR3 spans 12 amino acids. CDR3 in amino acids: CASIGGNQPQHF. CDR3 DNA sequence: TGTGCCAGCATCGGGGGGAATCAGCCCCAGCATTTT.

V usage is TRBV29-1 and J usage is TRBJ1-2; TRBD1 might be the D (5 bases). Trimming removed 8 bases at V and 4 bases at J, with 17 bases between. Germline lookup yields CDR1 SQVTM and CDR2 ANQGSEA. This CDR3 has 13 amino acids. CDR3 region: CSSGTAQGYGYTF. For the CDR3, the DNA is TGCAGCTCGGGGACGGCCCAAGGCTATGGCTACACCTTC.

The chain couples TRBV7-2 to TRBJ1-4; weak D call: TRBD1 (6 bases). The CDR3 has 14 amino acids. Per germline, CDR1 SGHTA and CDR2 FQGNSA. Trimming stripped 2 bases from V and 7 bases from J, with 11 bases between. CDR3 sequence: CASSLRGWGEKLFF. CDR3 bases: TGTGCCAGCAGCTTAAGGGGGTGGGGTGAAAAACTGTTTTTT. The full variable domain, in which reference TRBV7-2 and TRBJ1-4 provide the parts outside the CDR3, is GAGVSQSPSNKVTEKGKDVELRCDPISGHTALYWYRQSLGQGLEFLIYFQGNSAPDKSGLPSDRFSAERTGGSVSTLTIQRTQQEDSAVYLCASSLRGWGEKLFFGSGTQLSVL.

The genes are TRBV28 and TRBJ2-2, with 9 bases identical to TRBD1. The CDR3 is 17 residues long. J gave up 0 bases and V 6 bases, and 8 bases lay outside the gene matches. Germline lookup yields CDR1 MDHEN and CDR2 SYDVKM. DNA for the CDR3: TGTGCCAGCAGGTCAACAGGGGGCGCTTCGAACACCGGGGAGCTGTTTTTT. Protein sequence: CASRSTGGASNTGELFF.

The chain is built from TRBV4-2 and TRBJ2-3; TRBD2 matches at 14 bases. The J segment lost 0 bases and the V segment lost 1 base, leaving 3 bases of the junction unmatched. The germline CDR1 and CDR2 sequences are LGHNA and YNFKEQ. This CDR3 has 18 amino acids. This CDR3 is CASSQGLAGGPSTDTQYF. CDR3 bases: TGTGCCAGCAGCCAAGGACTAGCGGGGGGGCCTAGCACAGATACGCAGTATTTT.

The J gene is TRBJ1-2, the V gene TRBV25-1; a weak D match, TRBD1 (6 bases). Per the germline V gene, CDR1 is MGHDK and CDR2 is SYGVNS. The CDR3 has 14 residues. With 6 bases removed from V and 1 base from J, the gap between germline ends came to 12 bases. The DNA of the CDR3 is TGTGCCAGCAGCCGGGACACCCTTAACTATGGCTACACCTTC. This codes for CASSRDTLNYGYTF.

V and J are TRBV7-9 and TRBJ1-2, with D perhaps TRBD1 (6 bases). This CDR3 contains 16 residues. From germline, CDR1 is SEHNR and CDR2 FQNEAQ (reference sequence). V dropped 4 bases and J dropped 4 bases, with 19 bases sitting between them. Written as DNA, the CDR3 is TGTGCCAGCAGCTCGGGGGCAAACCCCGTCTTCTATGGCTACACCTTC. It translates to CASSSGANPVFYGYTF.

The chain has TRBV12-5 and TRBJ1-2; 9 bases map to TRBD1. CDR1 and CDR2 (germline): LGHNT, FRNRAP. This CDR3 is built from 14 residues. Germline trimming cut 5 bases from V and 8 bases from J; bases unmatched to any gene: 9. CDR3 loop: CASGDRDRVNGYTF. In DNA form, the CDR3 reads TGTGCTAGTGGTGACCGGGACAGGGTGAACGGCTACACCTTC.

The sample holds a few counts of this clone. V is TRBV20-1 and J is TRBJ2-1, with TRBD2 matching over 7 bases. The germline gives CDR1 DFQATT, CDR2 SNEGSKA (reference sequence). V dropped 3 bases and J dropped 5; count of bases not matched to a gene: 13. The CDR3 runs to 16 residues. In DNA, the CDR3 is TGCAGTGCTAGTACCCAATGGGGGGGGACCCACAATGAGCAGTTCTTC. Protein sequence: CSASTQWGGTHNEQFF.

The chain links TRBV12-2 to TRBJ1-5; TRBD1, the table's D call, lacks a check against the DNA. TRBV12-2 is shown as a pseudogene. The CDR3 covers 14 residues. The CDR3 DNA is TGTGCAAGTCGCGGGGACACGAACAATCAGCCCCAGCATTTT. Amino acids: CASRGDTNNQPQHF.

The chain uses TRBV28 and TRBJ1-4; no definite D call. The ends were cut back, 5 bases at V and 8 bases at J, with 12 bases in the middle. The CDR3 loop spans 13 amino acids. Looked up from germline, CDR1 is MDHEN and CDR2 is SYDVKM. CDR3: CASSPRWEEKLFF. The CDR3 region has the DNA TGTGCCAGCAGTCCCCGGTGGGAGGAAAAACTGTTTTTT.

V is TRBV28 and J is TRBJ1-1, with D unresolved. The CDR3 loop spans 13 amino acids. From germline, CDR1 is MDHEN and CDR2 SYDVKM. The V end was cut by 5 bases, the J end by 1 base, with 8 bases between. CDR3 nucleotide sequence: TGTGCCAGCAGTCCTCCAGCGAACACTGAAGCTTTCTTT. Amino acid sequence: CASSPPANTEAFF.

The DNA of the CDR3 is TGTGCCAGCAGCCCAGCGCCGACAGTTAGCAATCAGCCCCAGCATTTT. Amino acids: CASSPAPTVSNQPQHF. This chain joins TRBV5-5 and TRBJ1-5; D might be TRBD1 (5 bases). Trimming shortened V by 4 bases and J by 0 bases, and 14 bases separated the two germline ends. Germline V CDR1 and CDR2: SGHKS, YYEKEE (reference sequence). CDR3 length equals 16 residues.

J is TRBJ1-1 and V is TRBV5-1; D not resolved. V lost 1 base and J 2 bases, leaving 18 bases between the germline ends. The CDR3 loop spans 17 amino acids. Germline V CDR1 and CDR2: SGHRS, YFSETQ. The CDR3: CASSLFPLRVLNTEAFF. The CDR3 DNA is TGCGCCAGCAGCTTGTTTCCTCTAAGGGTTTTAAACACTGAAGCTTTCTTT.

This clone was seen a single time. This chain links TRBV4-3 with TRBJ1-2; D might be TRBD1 (5 bases). CDR3 length equals 15 residues. Germline V gives CDR1 LGHNA, CDR2 YSLEER. Trimming pared 4 bases from V and 0 bases from J, leaving 12 bases between. CDR3 amino acids: CASSPRRGTNYGYTF. CDR3 bases: TGCGCCAGCAGCCCGAGGAGGGGCACTAACTATGGCTACACCTTC.